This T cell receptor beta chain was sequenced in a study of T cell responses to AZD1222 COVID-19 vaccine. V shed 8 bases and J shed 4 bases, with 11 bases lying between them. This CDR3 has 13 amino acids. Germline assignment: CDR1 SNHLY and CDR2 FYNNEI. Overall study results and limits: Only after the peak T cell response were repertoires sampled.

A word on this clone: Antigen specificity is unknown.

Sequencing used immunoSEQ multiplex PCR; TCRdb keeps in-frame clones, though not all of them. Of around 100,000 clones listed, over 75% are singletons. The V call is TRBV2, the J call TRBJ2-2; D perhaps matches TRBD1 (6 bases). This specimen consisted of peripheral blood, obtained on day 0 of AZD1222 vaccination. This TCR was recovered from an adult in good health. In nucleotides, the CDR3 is TGTGCCAGCGATTACAGGGTCACCGGGGAGCTGTTTTTT. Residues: CASDYRVTGELFF.